These T cell receptor beta chains were read from a single sample in a study of siplizumab effects on memory and regulatory T cells. Generated by immunoSEQ multiplex PCR, the TCRdb table keeps only in-frame clones and is missing some. The sample lists some 120,000 clones, less than 95% seen once, with around 1.5% in the top ten. Sequenced sample: non-Treg CD4+ T cells sorted from blood. The origin of the receptors is a human donor in good health. The CDR3 runs from the conserved cysteine through the conserved F or W. The order of the fields is CDR3 protein, CDR3 DNA, clone size, J gene, V gene, D gene. A D gene is named only where the DNA matches it firmly. Size values are once, few and many counts, or a class for expanded clones, and some rows have none.

cdr3_aa: CASSFQRTGGTEAFF; cdr3_nt: TGTGCCAGCAGCTTCCAACGGACAGGGGGCACTGAAGCTTTCTTT; clone_size: NA; j_call: TRBJ1-1; v_call: TRBV7-9; d_call: TRBD1
cdr3_aa: CASSPDPNEKLFF; cdr3_nt: TGTGCCAGCTCACCAGACCCAAATGAAAAACTGTTTTTT; clone_size: NA; j_call: TRBJ1-4; v_call: TRBV18; d_call: NA
cdr3_aa: CASSMRDRTNNEQFF; cdr3_nt: TGTGCCAGCAGCATGCGGGACAGGACCAACAATGAGCAGTTCTTC; clone_size: NA; j_call: TRBJ2-1; v_call: TRBV9; d_call: TRBD1
cdr3_aa: CASARDALYEQYF; cdr3_nt: TGTGCCAGCGCAAGGGACGCACTCTACGAGCAGTACTTC; clone_size: NA; j_call: TRBJ2-7; v_call: TRBV6-5; d_call: NA
cdr3_aa: CASSLGRQVLPDTQYF; cdr3_nt: TGTGCCAGCAGCTTGGGCCGGCAGGTTCTCCCAGATACGCAGTATTTT; clone_size: NA; j_call: TRBJ2-3; v_call: TRBV11-3; d_call: NA
cdr3_aa: CASSLGKQGARETQYF; cdr3_nt: TGTGCCAGCAGCTTAGGGAAACAGGGGGCACGAGAGACCCAGTACTTC; clone_size: once; j_call: TRBJ2-5; v_call: TRBV7-7; d_call: TRBD1
cdr3_aa: CASSPGQGANTGELFF; cdr3_nt: TGTGCCAGCAGTCCCGGACAGGGGGCGAACACCGGGGAGCTGTTTTTT; clone_size: NA; j_call: TRBJ2-2; v_call: TRBV6-6; d_call: TRBD1
cdr3_aa: CASSLRQMNTEAFF; cdr3_nt: TGTGCCAGCAGCTTAAGACAGATGAACACTGAAGCTTTCTTT; clone_size: NA; j_call: TRBJ1-1; v_call: TRBV7-9; d_call: NA
cdr3_aa: CSVQNRQATNTGELFF; cdr3_nt: TGCAGCGTTCAGAATCGACAGGCGACGAACACCGGGGAGCTGTTTTTT; clone_size: NA; j_call: TRBJ2-2; v_call: TRBV29-1; d_call: NA
cdr3_aa: CASTRAPYQETQYF; cdr3_nt: TGTGCCAGCACGCGGGCTCCGTACCAAGAGACCCAGTACTTC; clone_size: NA; j_call: TRBJ2-5; v_call: TRBV2; d_call: NA
cdr3_aa: CTSSQDSPLGDEQFF; cdr3_nt: TGCACCAGCAGCCAAGATAGCCCCCTCGGGGATGAGCAGTTCTTC; clone_size: NA; j_call: TRBJ2-1; v_call: TRBV1; d_call: NA
cdr3_aa: CASRVNTGTNSPLHF; cdr3_nt: TGCGCCAGCAGGGTTAATACAGGGACCAATTCACCCCTCCACTTT; clone_size: NA; j_call: TRBJ1-6; v_call: TRBV5-1; d_call: NA
cdr3_aa: CASSTGTSGGARVETQYF; cdr3_nt: TGTGCCAGCAGCACCGGGACTAGCGGGGGGGCGAGGGTGGAGACCCAGTACTTC; clone_size: once; j_call: TRBJ2-5; v_call: TRBV11-3; d_call: TRBD2
cdr3_aa: CASSPRFGPPGVNEQFF; cdr3_nt: TGTGCCAGCAGCCCCAGGTTCGGACCACCGGGCGTCAATGAGCAGTTCTTC; clone_size: NA; j_call: TRBJ2-1; v_call: TRBV13; d_call: NA
cdr3_aa: CASSLGSGNTIYF; cdr3_nt: TGTGCCAGCAGCTTAGGTTCTGGAAACACCATATATTTT; clone_size: NA; j_call: TRBJ1-3; v_call: TRBV11-3; d_call: NA
cdr3_aa: CASSQARQSYSPLHF; cdr3_nt: TGCGCCAGCAGCCAAGCTCGACAGAGTTATTCACCCCTCCACTTT; clone_size: NA; j_call: TRBJ1-6; v_call: TRBV4-1; d_call: NA
cdr3_aa: CASATSGTQETQYF; cdr3_nt: TGTGCCAGCGCCACTAGCGGGACACAAGAGACCCAGTACTTC; clone_size: NA; j_call: TRBJ2-5; v_call: TRBV2; d_call: TRBD2
cdr3_aa: CASRLALGRNRQTGELFF; cdr3_nt: TGTGCAAGTCGCTTAGCGTTGGGCAGGAATCGGCAAACCGGGGAGCTGTTTTTT; clone_size: NA; j_call: TRBJ2-2; v_call: TRBV12-2; d_call: NA
cdr3_aa: CASSQGVHSNQPQHF; cdr3_nt: TGCGCCAGCAGTCAAGGGGTCCATAGCAATCAGCCCCAGCATTTT; clone_size: NA; j_call: TRBJ1-5; v_call: TRBV23-1; d_call: NA
cdr3_aa: CASRSRDRVAETQYF; cdr3_nt: TGCGCCAGCAGAAGCCGGGACAGGGTGGCGGAGACCCAGTACTTC; clone_size: once; j_call: TRBJ2-5; v_call: TRBV5-1; d_call: TRBD1
cdr3_aa: CASSLQARPQEQYF; cdr3_nt: TGTGCCAGCAGCTTACAAGCCCGCCCACAGGAGCAGTACTTC; clone_size: once; j_call: TRBJ2-7; v_call: TRBV7-9; d_call: NA
cdr3_aa: CASTSSGGSLYNEQFF; cdr3_nt: TGTGCCAGCACCAGTAGCGGGGGGTCCCTGTACAATGAGCAGTTCTTC; clone_size: NA; j_call: TRBJ2-1; v_call: TRBV5-4; d_call: TRBD2
cdr3_aa: CASSLANNRDRETQYF; cdr3_nt: TGTGCCAGCAGCTTGGCAAATAACCGGGACAGAGAGACCCAGTACTTC; clone_size: NA; j_call: TRBJ2-5; v_call: TRBV5-6; d_call: TRBD1
cdr3_aa: CASSFGLADQETQYF; cdr3_nt: TGCGCCAGCAGCTTCGGACTAGCGGACCAAGAGACCCAGTACTTC; clone_size: once; j_call: TRBJ2-5; v_call: TRBV5-1; d_call: TRBD2
cdr3_aa: CSVGKGASGNLIIQYF; cdr3_nt: TGCAGCGTGGGGAAAGGGGCTAGCGGGAATCTCATCATTCAGTACTTC; clone_size: NA; j_call: TRBJ2-4; v_call: TRBV29-1; d_call: TRBD2
cdr3_aa: CASSVPSGRAYNEQFF; cdr3_nt: TGTGCCAGCAGCGTCCCTAGCGGGAGGGCCTACAATGAGCAGTTCTTC; clone_size: NA; j_call: TRBJ2-1; v_call: TRBV7-9; d_call: TRBD2
cdr3_aa: CASSIRTGGYEQYF; cdr3_nt: TGTGCCAGTAGTATCCGGACAGGGGGATACGAGCAGTACTTC; clone_size: NA; j_call: TRBJ2-7; v_call: TRBV19; d_call: TRBD1
cdr3_aa: CASSEKDGDLTDTQYF; cdr3_nt: TGTGCCAGCAGCGAGAAGGACGGGGACCTCACAGATACGCAGTATTTT; clone_size: NA; j_call: TRBJ2-3; v_call: TRBV9; d_call: NA
cdr3_aa: CAWKYEREDTGELFF; cdr3_nt: TGTGCCTGGAAATACGAGCGGGAGGACACCGGGGAGCTGTTTTTT; clone_size: NA; j_call: TRBJ2-2; v_call: TRBV30; d_call: TRBD2
cdr3_aa: CASSERRNSYYEQYF; cdr3_nt: TGTGCCAGCAGTGAAAGGAGAAACTCCTACTACGAGCAGTACTTC; clone_size: NA; j_call: TRBJ2-7; v_call: TRBV6-1; d_call: NA
cdr3_aa: CASTPGGLYGNTIYF; cdr3_nt: TGTGCCAGCACCCCCGGAGGGTTGTATGGAAACACCATATATTTT; clone_size: once; j_call: TRBJ1-3; v_call: TRBV5-6; d_call: NA
cdr3_aa: CASRIGTGSGNQPQHF; cdr3_nt: TGTGCCAGCAGAATAGGGACAGGGAGTGGCAATCAGCCCCAGCATTTT; clone_size: once; j_call: TRBJ1-5; v_call: TRBV6-6; d_call: TRBD1
cdr3_aa: CASSLSFAGGRKTQYF; cdr3_nt: TGTGCCAGCAGCCTAAGCTTCGCGGGGGGCCGGAAGACCCAGTACTTC; clone_size: NA; j_call: TRBJ2-5; v_call: TRBV7-2; d_call: TRBD2